These 18 T cell receptor beta chains originate from one sample sequenced in a study of blood T cell repertoires in COVID-19. TCRdb keeps only in-frame clones here, not all; method: immunoSEQ multiplex PCR. The profile shows fewer than 300,000 clones, 83% of them singletons. Sequenced sample: peripheral blood. The source is a man older than 75 with acute or convalescent COVID-19.

This chain uses TRBV19 with TRBJ2-7, with D perhaps matching TRBD2 (5 bases). Germline CDR1 reads LNHDA; CDR2 reads SQIVND (reference sequence). The CDR3 is 15 amino acids. Trimming took off 1 base at V and 0 bases at J, with 10 bases between the two ends. CDR3 amino acids: CASSIGGLFSYEQYF. The DNA of the CDR3 is TGTGCCAGTAGTATAGGAGGACTCTTCTCCTACGAGCAGTACTTC.

The genes are TRBV19 and TRBJ2-2; 10 positions agree with TRBD2. Trimming removed 8 bases from V and 7 bases from J; junction bases left unmatched: 10. CDR1 and CDR2 (germline): LNHDA, SQIVND (reference sequence). CDR3 size: 15 residues. CDR3 sequence: CASSILAGVVGELFF. The CDR3 DNA follows: TGTGCCAGTTCGATCCTAGCGGGGGTGGTCGGGGAGCTGTTTTTT.

This clone was recorded only once. The chain links TRBV28 to TRBJ2-7, with 7 bases that match TRBD2. The CDR3 spans 14 residues. V dropped 5 bases and J dropped 2; count of bases not matched to a gene: 6. From germline, CDR1 is MDHEN and CDR2 SYDVKM. CDR3 nucleotides: TGTGCCAGCAGTACCAGCGGGAATACCTACGAGCAGTACTTC. This sequence encodes CASSTSGNTYEQYF.

The genes are TRBV3-1 (or the pseudogene TRBV3-2) and TRBJ2-7; 9 nucleotides align to TRBD1. J lost 6 bases, V lost 2 bases, and 5 bases had no gene match. Germline V gene lookup returns CDR1 LGHDT and CDR2 YNNKEL (reference sequence). There are 14 residues in the CDR3. CDR3 residues: CASSQTGQGGEQYF. Here the CDR3 DNA reads TGTGCCAGCAGCCAAACGGGACAGGGTGGCGAGCAGTACTTC.

The chain is built from TRBV18 and TRBJ1-2, with D uncertain. Germline V gene sequence: CDR1 KGHSH, CDR2 LQKENI. Trimming removed 3 bases from V and 8 bases from J, with 13 bases in between. The CDR3 extends over 13 amino acids. CDR3 sequence reads: CASSPEGGWGYTF. CDR3 nucleotide sequence: TGTGCCAGCTCACCCGAGGGCGGATGGGGCTACACCTTC.

V gene TRBV5-4 combines with J gene TRBJ1-3; no clear D. CDR3 length: 15 residues. V was shortened by 4 bases and J by 0 bases, with 11 bases between the two germline ends. Per germline, CDR1 SGHNT and CDR2 YYREEE (reference sequence). For the CDR3, the DNA is TGTGCCAGCAGCCCGGCACGGGGCTCTGGAAACACCATATATTTT. Translating it yields CASSPARGSGNTIYF.

The J gene is TRBJ1-1, the V gene TRBV28, with 9 bases fitting TRBD1. With 5 bases clipped from V and 3 bases from J, the junction kept 10 bases outside the gene matches. The germline V gene encodes CDR1 MDHEN and CDR2 SYDVKM. The CDR3 has 16 amino acids. The CDR3 nucleotides are TGTGCCAGCAGTGGAGGACAGGGGACTATCGACACTGAAGCTTTCTTT. It specifies CASSGGQGTIDTEAFF.

The chain couples TRBV29-1 to TRBJ1-2; no clear D gene. Per germline, CDR1 SQVTM and CDR2 ANQGSEA. V was pared by 4 bases and J by 1 base, with 13 bases between. The CDR3 totals 14 residues. The CDR3 coding sequence is TGCAGCGTTGTGGGTGTAGGGAGTAACTATGGCTACACCTTC. It yields the protein CSVVGVGSNYGYTF.

This clone is a singleton in its sample. The CDR3 DNA reads TGTGCCAGCAGCTTAGTCCTAGACACAGATACGCAGTATTTT. Its protein is CASSLVLDTDTQYF. The chain uses TRBV7-9 and TRBJ2-3; no clear D gene. The CDR3 sequence is 14 residues long. The germline gives CDR1 SEHNR, CDR2 FQNEAQ (reference sequence). Trimming took off 1 base at V and 2 bases at J, with 7 bases between the two ends.

This chain uses TRBV7-8 with TRBJ2-5; the match to TRBD1 covers 9 bases. CDR1 and CDR2 from the germline V gene are SGHVS and FQNEAQ. V gave up 2 bases and J gave up 2 bases; unmatched junction bases: 3. The CDR3 runs to 15 residues. CDR3 region: CASSLRQGVQETQYF. The CDR3 DNA follows: TGTGCCAGCAGCTTAAGACAGGGGGTACAAGAGACCCAGTACTTC.

The V gene is TRBV13, the J gene TRBJ2-7, with a weak D call TRBD1 (6 bases). CDR1 is PRHDT and CDR2 is FYEKMQ in the germline V gene (reference sequence). The CDR3 is 15 residues long. The V and J ends lost 2 bases and 2 bases respectively, with 13 bases between them. The CDR3 DNA reads TGTGCCAGCAGCTTAAAGGGGACAAATACCTACGAGCAGTACTTC. Its protein product is CASSLKGTNTYEQYF.

This sequence joins TRBV18 and TRBJ2-2, with a weak D call TRBD2 (5 bases). Deletions cut 0 bases from V and 3 bases from J, with 11 bases between. Germline-derived CDR1 and CDR2 are KGHSH and LQKENI. This CDR3 spans 16 amino acids. CDR3 nucleotides: TGTGCCAGCTCACCACCAGGCTCGCGGGACACCGGGGAGCTGTTTTTT. Its translation: CASSPPGSRDTGELFF.

This chain links TRBV23-1 with TRBJ1-5, with D hard to call. TRBV23-1 is given ORF status, its function remaining uncertain. Trimming stripped 3 bases from V and 0 bases from J, with 9 bases between. CDR3 length: 15 residues. For the CDR3, the DNA is TGCGCCAGCAGTCAGCGGTTTGATAGCAATCAGCCCCAGCATTTT. Its protein product is CASSQRFDSNQPQHF.

The chain employs TRBV24-1 and TRBJ1-2; D is perhaps TRBD1 (5 bases). The CDR3 totals 13 residues. The V end was cut by 1 base, the J end by 4 bases, with 6 bases between. Germline V gene data show CDR1 as KGHDR and CDR2 as SFDVKD. CDR3 in amino acids: CATSDFGGYGYTF. The CDR3 bases are TGTGCCACCAGTGATTTCGGGGGCTATGGCTACACCTTC.

The chain recombines TRBV11-3 with TRBJ1-1, with 10 bases fitting TRBD1. CDR3 length: 13 amino acids. Germline CDR1 SGHNT, CDR2 YENEEA. V lost 4 bases, J lost 4 bases, and 0 bases stayed unmatched. The CDR3 here is CASSWTGGTEAFF. The CDR3, as DNA: TGTGCCAGCAGCTGGACAGGGGGCACTGAAGCTTTCTTT.

This clone has just one count. The CDR3 DNA reads TGCAGTGCTAGTAGACCACGAGGGTACACCTTC. Residues: CSASRPRGYTF. The chain has TRBV20-1 and TRBJ1-2; D remains unclear. Trimming took 3 bases from V and 11 from J, leaving 13 bases between them. Germline-derived CDR1 and CDR2 are DFQATT and SNEGSKA (reference sequence). There are 11 residues in the CDR3.

The chain joins TRBV18 to TRBJ2-3, with 14 bases identical to TRBD2. In germline, CDR1 is KGHSH, CDR2 LQKENI. Trimming cost V 2 bases and J 3 bases; bases outside gene matches: 1. The CDR3 contains 16 residues. The CDR3 DNA reads as TGTGCCAGCTCACCAGGACTAGCGGGGGGAACAGATACGCAGTATTTT. Encoded protein: CASSPGLAGGTDTQYF.

The chain joins TRBV11-2 to TRBJ2-7, with 8 positions matching TRBD1. This CDR3 spans 12 amino acids. V lost 5 bases and J lost 10; bases outside the gene matches: 7. Per the germline V gene, CDR1 is SGHAT and CDR2 is FQNNGV. The CDR3 DNA is TGTGCCAGCAGCAACCAGGGACAGGACCAGTACTTC. Translated, it gives CASSNQGQDQYF.